Listed here are 9 T cell receptor beta chains from one sample, sequenced in a study of blood T cell repertoires in COVID-19. Sequenced by immunoSEQ multiplex PCR; TCRdb stores in-frame clones only, minus some. The sample comprises roughly 300,000 clones, more than 85% of which are singletons, and roughly 20% rests with the top ten. Sequencing input: PBMCs or T cells enriched from blood (not recorded which). The receptors shown here come from a woman under 40 who had recovered from COVID-19.

This chain uses TRBV7-8 with TRBJ1-6; D is unresolved. V was trimmed by 0 bases and J by 10 bases, leaving 13 bases between them. The CDR3 length is 15 residues. CDR1 SGHVS and CDR2 FQNEAQ come from the germline V gene. Here the CDR3 reads CASSLAQAGGSPLHF. The CDR3 DNA reads TGTGCCAGCAGCTTAGCGCAGGCGGGCGGCTCACCCCTCCACTTT.

The table lists this clone with a count of one. The rearrangement joins TRBV5-8 to TRBJ1-2; D perhaps matches TRBD1 (5 bases). Deletions cut 4 bases from V and 1 base from J, with 14 bases between. The CDR3 is made up of 15 amino acids. The V gene's germline CDR1 is SGHTS and CDR2 YDEGEE. CDR3 coding DNA: TGTGCCAGCAGCGCACGAGGACAAAGTAACTATGGCTACACCTTC. Its translation is CASSARGQSNYGYTF.

J is TRBJ1-1 and V is TRBV7-2; 8 nucleotides agree with TRBD1. This CDR3 spans 17 amino acids. Germline V gene lookup returns CDR1 SGHTA and CDR2 FQGNSA. With V trimmed by 5 bases and J by 0 bases, 11 bases remained unmatched. The CDR3, as DNA: TGTGCCAGCAGCCGGGGCGGGGACAGGACCATGAACACTGAAGCTTTCTTT. It is translated as CASSRGGDRTMNTEAFF.

V and J are TRBV5-1 and TRBJ2-7, with D perhaps TRBD2 (5 bases). CDR3 length: 11 amino acids. V gave up 4 bases and J gave up 13 bases, with 15 bases separating them. Germline V gene sequence: CDR1 SGHRS, CDR2 YFSETQ. The CDR3 coding sequence is TGCGCCAGCAGCCTCCGGGAAGTCTTCTACTTC. Protein sequence: CASSLREVFYF.

V and J are TRBV15 and TRBJ1-1; 7 positions match TRBD1. CDR1 and CDR2 from the germline V gene are LNHNV and YYDKDF (reference sequence). This CDR3 has 15 amino acids. Germline trimming cut 5 bases from V and 1 base from J; bases unmatched to any gene: 7. The DNA of the CDR3 is TGTGCCACCAGCGTCCGACAGGGCGGGAACACTGAAGCTTTCTTT. Amino acid sequence: CATSVRQGGNTEAFF.

The V gene is TRBV15, the J gene TRBJ1-2; 9 bases map to TRBD1. V shed 5 bases, J shed 7 bases, and the junction held 11 bases outside the gene matches. The CDR3 covers 15 residues. Per germline, CDR1 LNHNV and CDR2 YYDKDF (reference sequence). In nucleotides, the CDR3 is TGTGCCACCAGCGCGGAACAGGGGGCAATTGGTGGCTACACCTTC. Amino acid sequence: CATSAEQGAIGGYTF.

The gene calls are TRBV28 and TRBJ1-3; D unclear. The CDR3 runs 11 residues. Per germline, CDR1 MDHEN and CDR2 SYDVKM. V lost 3 bases and J 7 bases, leaving 4 bases between the germline ends. CDR3 coding DNA: TGTGCCAGCAGTTTTCTTAACACCATATATTTT. It specifies CASSFLNTIYF.

The gene calls are TRBV19 and TRBJ1-2, with D possibly matching TRBD1 (5 bases). V dropped 4 bases and J dropped 4 bases, with 7 bases sitting between them. Germline V gene sequence: CDR1 LNHDA, CDR2 SQIVND (reference sequence). The CDR3 runs 12 residues. CDR3 coding DNA: TGTGCCAGTAGTACCGGGGGCTATGGCTACACCTTC. It yields the protein CASSTGGYGYTF.

The V and J genes are TRBV6-5 and TRBJ1-6; tentatively, D is TRBD1 (6 bases). The CDR3 has 13 residues. V was shortened by 8 bases and J by 10 bases, with 15 bases between the two germline ends. Germline CDR1 is MNHEY and CDR2 is SVGAGI. The CDR3 DNA is TGTGCCAGCCGGGAGGGGGTGATCTCACCCCTCCACTTT. This codes for CASREGVISPLHF.